A single sample is the source of the 19 T cell receptor beta chains below, sequenced in a study of T cells in Graves' hyperthyroidism and ophthalmopathy. Amplified regions were TCR beta CDR3 sequences from RNA transcripts. The HTBI primer set drove a first-round RT-PCR of the TCR CDR3. TCRdb fed the multiplex PCR reads into MiXCR, producing one record per CDR3 protein. The table lists a few hundred thousand distinct CDR3 sequences, around 46% of them singletons. Sequenced material: peripheral blood or thyroid tissue (not recorded which). These TCRs come from an adult woman with Graves' disease, either hyperthyroidism or ophthalmopathy (not recorded which).

This chain joins TRBV6-5 and TRBJ2-5; D possibly corresponds to TRBD1 (6 bases). The CDR3 is 15 amino acids. CDR1 is MNHEY and CDR2 is SVGAGI in the germline V gene. V lost 6 bases and J lost 4, with 18 bases in between. CDR3 in amino acids: CASSFGTLHAETQYF. CDR3 in DNA: TGTGCCAGCAGCTTCGGGACACTACACGCAGAGACCCAGTACTTC.

This clonotype was observed a few times. The chain joins TRBV6-1 to TRBJ1-5, with 10 bases matching TRBD1. J was trimmed by 4 bases and V by 5 bases; bases with no gene match: 17. The CDR3 is 19 amino acids. In germline, CDR1 is MNHNS, CDR2 SASEGT. CDR3 coding DNA: TGTGCCAGCAGTAACTTACCGGGACAGGGGTCCCCAGGGAATCAGCCCCAGCATTTT. Translating it yields CASSNLPGQGSPGNQPQHF.

The chain is built from TRBV6-5 and TRBJ1-2; TRBD1 matches at 8 bases. Losses at the gene ends were 2 bases for V and 2 bases for J; bases not matched to a gene: 4. The CDR3 has 15 residues. CDR1 and CDR2 (germline): MNHEY, SVGAGI. The CDR3 loop is CASSYLAGGNYGYTF. The CDR3, as DNA: TGTGCCAGCAGTTACCTCGCAGGGGGCAACTATGGCTACACCTTC.

In its sample, this clonotype was seen many times. The chain employs TRBV10-3 and TRBJ2-7, with a tentative D call TRBD2 (5 bases). CDR3 length equals 14 residues. Trimming took off 5 bases at V and 6 bases at J, with 17 bases between the two ends. CDR1 and CDR2 from the germline V gene are ENHRY and SYGVKD. The CDR3 loop is CAISISGSISEQYF. CDR3 nucleotides: TGTGCCATCAGTATCAGCGGATCAATTTCCGAGCAGTACTTC.

The chain joins TRBV14 to TRBJ1-1; TRBD1 aligns across 7 bases. Germline trimming cut 3 bases from V and 3 bases from J; bases unmatched to any gene: 7. From germline, CDR1 is SGHDN and CDR2 FVKESK. The CDR3 consists of 15 residues. CDR3 sequence reads: CASSHRGWGYTEAFF. DNA of the CDR3: TGTGCCAGCAGCCACAGGGGGTGGGGTTACACTGAAGCTTTCTTT.

This clonotype was observed at least ten times. The chain links TRBV5-1 to TRBJ1-2, with no clear D. The CDR3 runs to 13 residues. Trimming shortened V by 1 base and J by 2 bases, and 6 bases separated the two germline ends. CDR1 and CDR2 from the germline V gene are SGHRS and YFSETQ. The CDR3 loop reads CASSLTRNYGYTF. The CDR3 coding sequence is TGCGCCAGCAGCTTGACTCGGAACTATGGCTACACCTTC.

This clonotype was observed a few times. The chain uses TRBV28 and TRBJ2-5, with a weak D call TRBD2 (6 bases). The CDR3 has 16 amino acids. Trimming took off 4 bases at V and 5 bases at J, with 20 bases between the two ends. CDR1 and CDR2 (germline): MDHEN, SYDVKM. The CDR3 here is CASSYPRDSQGETQYF. CDR3 DNA sequence: TGTGCCAGCAGTTACCCTCGGGACTCCCAAGGGGAGACCCAGTACTTC.

This rearrangement joins TRBV20-1 to TRBJ1-1, with unresolved D. There are 12 residues in the CDR3. The germline V gene encodes CDR1 DFQATT and CDR2 SNEGSKA (reference sequence). The V and J ends lost 1 base and 5 bases respectively, with 8 bases between them. The CDR3 nucleotides read TGCAGTGCTAGAGTGGGCCAGACTGAAGCTTTCTTT. This translates into CSARVGQTEAFF.

Ten or more counts support this clonotype. The chain links TRBV5-5 to TRBJ1-1, with D tentatively TRBD1 (5 bases). CDR1 is SGHKS, CDR2 YYEKEE, per germline (reference sequence). V was cut by 4 bases and J by 8 bases, with 9 bases left in between. The CDR3 spans 11 residues. CDR3 nucleotide sequence: TGTGCCAGCAGCCTACAGGTAGAAGCTTTCTTT. Its protein product is CASSLQVEAFF.

This clonotype was recorded many times. The chain uses TRBV6-1 and TRBJ2-2; D tentatively reads TRBD1 or TRBD2 (6 bases each). V was clipped by 2 bases and J by 7 bases, with 11 bases between them. The CDR3 consists of 14 residues. CDR1 and CDR2 (germline): MNHNS, SASEGT. The CDR3, as DNA: TGTGCCAGCAGTGAACGGGGGCGCGGCGGGGAGCTGTTTTTT. The encoded protein is CASSERGRGGELFF.

In its sample, this clonotype was seen many times. This rearrangement joins TRBV5-4 to TRBJ2-5; D remains ambiguous. Looked up from germline, CDR1 is SGHNT and CDR2 is YYREEE (reference sequence). Deletions cut 10 bases from V and 7 bases from J, with 5 bases between. The CDR3 is 8 residues long. The CDR3 nucleotides are TGTGCCTGGGGGACCCAGTACTTC. Its translation is CAWGTQYF. The full variable domain, with the rest looked up from reference TRBV5-4 and TRBJ2-5, is ETGVTQSPTHLIKTRGQQVTLRCSSQSGHNTVSWYQQALGQGPQFIFQYYREEENGRGNFPPRFSGLQFPNYSSELNVNALELDDSALYLCAWGTQYFGPGTRLLVL.

This clonotype has at least ten counts. The chain has TRBV11-2 and TRBJ2-7; no clear D. Trimming stripped 5 bases from V and 3 bases from J, with 11 bases between. Germline CDR1 reads SGHAT; CDR2 reads FQNNGV. The CDR3 loop spans 13 amino acids. The CDR3 DNA reads TGTGCCAGCAGCAGTGCGAAAAACTACGAGCAGTACTTC. Translated, it gives CASSSAKNYEQYF.

The V and J genes are TRBV2 and TRBJ2-5; the D gene is possibly TRBD2 (6 bases). The V gene lost 4 bases and the J gene lost 9 bases, with 18 bases spanning the gap. CDR3 size: 14 residues. Germline V CDR1 and CDR2: SNHLY, FYNNEI. The CDR3 DNA is TGTGCCAGCAGTGGAGGGAGGACCCATCAGCCCCAGTACTTC. It yields the protein CASSGGRTHQPQYF.

About this clonotype itself: Compared with germline, one end of the junction differs, possibly owing to a read error. The chain is built from TRBV24-1 and TRBJ2-5; D is perhaps TRBD1 (5 bases). Germline V CDR1 and CDR2: KGHDR, SFDVKD. The CDR3 extends over 14 amino acids. CDR3 sequence: CATSEVRVKETQYF. The CDR3 DNA follows: TGTGCAACCAGCGAGGTCAGGGTAAAAGAGACCCAGTACTTC.

Here the CDR3 reads CSASSVTHAQPQHF. DNA of the CDR3: TGCAGTGCCAGCAGCGTCACCCACGCCCAGCCCCAGCATTTT. The chain combines TRBV20-1 with TRBJ1-5; D is undetermined. Germline V CDR1 and CDR2: DFQATT, SNEGSKA (reference sequence). The CDR3 is 14 residues long. The V end lost 6 bases, the J end lost 7 bases, and 19 bases lay between the germline ends.

There are many counts of this clonotype. This chain uses TRBV7-6 with TRBJ2-2; no definite D call. Trimming took off 2 bases at V and 1 base at J, with 8 bases between the two ends. From germline, CDR1 is SGHVS and CDR2 FNYEAQ. The CDR3 has 15 amino acids. In DNA, the CDR3 is TGTGCCAGCAGCTTACTTAGTGAGAACACCGGGGAGCTGTTTTTT. Translating it yields CASSLLSENTGELFF.

This clonotype was recorded at least ten times. The chain recombines TRBV4-1 with TRBJ2-7; D is undetermined. Deletions cut 4 bases from V and 5 bases from J, with 21 bases between. This CDR3 has 16 amino acids. The germline V gene has CDR1 MGHRA and CDR2 YSYEKL. The CDR3 is CASSLRQALGLNEQYF. The CDR3 DNA is TGCGCCAGCAGCCTCCGCCAGGCCCTTGGGTTGAACGAGCAGTACTTC.

This clonotype has ten or more counts. The chain has TRBV12-3 or TRBV12-4 and TRBJ1-2; D perhaps matches TRBD1 (6 bases). Trimming removed 8 bases at V and 5 bases at J, with 21 bases between. The CDR3 is 15 residues long. CDR3 region: CASGRGVRGGYGYTF. The CDR3 coding sequence is TGTGCCAGCGGAAGAGGAGTCAGGGGAGGGTATGGCTACACCTTC.

This clonotype was seen many times. The rearrangement joins TRBV18 to TRBJ1-1, with D possibly matching TRBD1 (5 bases). Germline V gene sequence: CDR1 KGHSH, CDR2 LQKENI. Trimming removed 2 bases at V and 6 bases at J, with 10 bases between. CDR3 length equals 13 residues. The CDR3 here is CASSPTRDPEAFF. The CDR3 coding sequence is TGTGCCAGCTCACCAACGAGGGACCCTGAAGCTTTCTTT.